The 30 T cell receptor beta chains presented below share a single source sample, sequenced in a study of blood T cell repertoires in COVID-19. The protocol was immunoSEQ multiplex PCR, while the TCRdb copy is restricted to in-frame clones and leaves out a portion. In the table there are 78,000 or so clones, roughly 87% of which are singletons. The sequenced sample consisted of peripheral blood. These TCRs come from a man of 80 years or more with acute or convalescent COVID-19.

The genes are TRBV5-4 and TRBJ2-1; TRBD1 agrees at 7 bases. J was trimmed by 4 bases and V by 4 bases; bases with no gene match: 5. Per the germline V gene, CDR1 is SGHNT and CDR2 is YYREEE (reference sequence). The CDR3 extends over 14 amino acids. The CDR3 reads CASSPRDRYNEQFF. In DNA form, the CDR3 reads TGTGCCAGCAGCCCCCGGGACAGATACAATGAGCAGTTCTTC.

The chain combines TRBV5-1 with TRBJ2-7; 9 bases align to TRBD2. The CDR3 is made up of 15 amino acids. The trim removed 0 bases at V and 8 bases at J, leaving 9 bases unmatched. From germline, CDR1 is SGHRS and CDR2 YFSETQ. This chain's CDR3 is CASSLAESGTSKQYF. The CDR3 coding sequence is TGCGCCAGCAGCTTGGCGGAATCCGGGACTAGCAAGCAGTACTTC.

This rearrangement joins TRBV28 to TRBJ1-1, with 7 bases that match TRBD1. The CDR3 covers 14 residues. The germline V gene encodes CDR1 MDHEN and CDR2 SYDVKM. The trim removed 7 bases at V and 1 base at J, leaving 6 bases unmatched. The CDR3 sequence: CASITGTANTEAFF. The CDR3, as DNA: TGTGCCAGCATTACCGGGACAGCGAACACTGAAGCTTTCTTT.

The chain carries TRBV19 and TRBJ2-6, with a possible D match to TRBD1 (6 bases). The CDR3 extends over 15 amino acids. Trimming took off 7 bases at V and 1 base at J, with 11 bases between the two ends. Germline CDR1 reads LNHDA; CDR2 reads SQIVND (reference sequence). CDR3 in DNA: TGTGCCAGTAAACAACAGGGATCTGGGGCCAACGTCCTGACTTTC. Residues: CASKQQGSGANVLTF.

The J gene is TRBJ2-2, the V gene TRBV3-1 (or the pseudogene TRBV3-2), with D possibly being TRBD1 (6 bases). V lost 5 bases and J 7 bases, leaving 11 bases between the germline ends. This CDR3 has 13 residues. Germline CDR1 LGHDT, CDR2 YNNKEL (reference sequence). The CDR3, as DNA: TGTGCCAGCAGCACAAACAGGGTCGGGGAGCTGTTTTTT. It is translated as CASSTNRVGELFF.

The V and J genes are TRBV10-3 and TRBJ2-7; 7 bases fit TRBD2. The germline gives CDR1 ENHRY, CDR2 SYGVKD. The ends lost 4 bases at V and 7 bases at J; junction bases unmatched: 13. The CDR3 loop spans 15 amino acids. CDR3 nucleotide sequence: TGTGCCATCAGTGCTGTACTCCCTGGGGGGGGAGAGCAGTACTTC. It translates to CAISAVLPGGGEQYF.

This clone was seen a handful of times. The J gene is TRBJ1-5, the V gene TRBV5-4; D is ambiguous. The germline V gene has CDR1 SGHNT and CDR2 YYREEE (reference sequence). Trimming left V 1 base short and J 5 bases short, with 13 bases between. The CDR3 is 15 residues long. CDR3 residues: CASSLSGRNDQPQHF. The DNA of the CDR3 is TGTGCCAGCAGCTTGAGTGGCAGAAACGATCAGCCCCAGCATTTT.

This clone has only a few counts. This chain joins TRBV6-6 and TRBJ1-6, with 10 bases fitting TRBD1. J was trimmed by 0 bases and V by 5 bases; bases with no gene match: 7. This CDR3 has 18 amino acids. CDR1 MNHNY and CDR2 SVGAGI come from the germline V gene (reference sequence). In DNA, the CDR3 is TGTGCCAGCAGTCACCCGGGACAGGGGAACTCCTATAATTCACCCCTCCACTTT. As protein: CASSHPGQGNSYNSPLHF.

The V and J genes are TRBV12-3 or TRBV12-4 and TRBJ2-7, with 11 bases matching TRBD1. CDR3 size: 13 residues. Trimming at V came to 6 bases and at J to 6 bases, leaving 4 bases not matched to a gene. Written as DNA, the CDR3 is TGTGCCAGCAGGGGGGACAGGGGGACCGAGCAGTACTTC. It specifies CASRGDRGTEQYF.

The chain combines TRBV7-3 with TRBJ2-7; the D gene is possibly TRBD2 (5 bases). V was shortened by 3 bases and J by 2 bases, with 11 bases between the two germline ends. The V gene's germline CDR1 is SGHTA and CDR2 FQGTGA. This CDR3 spans 14 amino acids. CDR3: CASSLTSGPYEQYF. Written as DNA, the CDR3 is TGTGCCAGCAGCTTGACCAGCGGACCCTACGAGCAGTACTTC.

Written as DNA, the CDR3 is TGTGCCAGCAGGGGCGGGGCGACGGAGACCCAGTACTTC. Protein sequence: CASRGGATETQYF. The chain links TRBV5-6 to TRBJ2-5; possibly TRBD2 for D (6 bases). CDR1 is SGHDT and CDR2 is YYEEEE in the germline V gene. V dropped 5 bases and J dropped 5 bases, with 13 bases sitting between them. The CDR3 contains 13 residues.

CDR3 nucleotide sequence: TGTGCCAGCAGCTCACCGACAGGGTTGAACACTGAAGCTTTCTTT. Encoded protein: CASSSPTGLNTEAFF. This chain joins TRBV3-1 (or the pseudogene TRBV3-2) and TRBJ1-1; 7 nucleotides align to TRBD1. Germline V CDR1 and CDR2: LGHDT, YNNKEL (reference sequence). V lost 5 bases and J lost 0; bases outside the gene matches: 6. The CDR3 contains 15 residues.

The V gene is TRBV3-1 (or the pseudogene TRBV3-2), the J gene TRBJ1-3; TRBD1 agrees at 7 bases. The CDR3 has 15 residues. V shed 7 bases, J shed 2 bases, and the junction held 8 bases outside the gene matches. CDR1 and CDR2 from the germline V gene are LGHDT and YNNKEL (reference sequence). The CDR3 sequence: CASTAIQGTGNTIYF. DNA of the CDR3: TGTGCCAGCACTGCAATACAGGGGACTGGAAACACCATATATTTT.

This chain links TRBV6-5 with TRBJ1-2, with D maybe TRBD1 (5 bases). Germline V gene sequence: CDR1 MNHEY, CDR2 SVGAGI. V lost 4 bases and J lost 4, with 13 bases in between. This CDR3 comprises 14 residues. As DNA, the CDR3 is TGTGCCAGCAGTTCCGACCAGGGAGGCTATGGCTACACCTTC. Encoded protein: CASSSDQGGYGYTF.

V usage is TRBV2 and J usage is TRBJ1-2, with D possibly TRBD1 on 6 matching bases. V shed 6 bases and J shed 8 bases, with 19 bases lying between them. Germline-derived CDR1 and CDR2 are SNHLY and FYNNEI. The CDR3 is 14 residues long. DNA of the CDR3: TGTGCCAGCAGATTCCGGGACAAGGGGCCGGGCTACACCTTC. This sequence encodes CASRFRDKGPGYTF.

The chain combines TRBV6-5 with TRBJ1-1; a possible D gene is TRBD1 (6 bases). This CDR3 region has 15 residues. V lost 0 bases and J 6 bases, leaving 14 bases between the germline ends. Germline-derived CDR1 and CDR2 are MNHEY and SVGAGI. The CDR3 sequence is CASSYSGGRAPEAFF. The CDR3 DNA is TGTGCCAGCAGTTACTCGGGGGGGCGCGCTCCTGAAGCTTTCTTT.

V gene TRBV5-4 combines with J gene TRBJ1-2; D is possibly TRBD1 (6 bases). V was cut by 3 bases and J by 3 bases, with 9 bases left in between. Germline V lookup: CDR1 SGHNT, CDR2 YYREEE (reference sequence). The length of the CDR3 is 13 residues. CDR3 sequence: CASSSRTDYGYTF. The CDR3 DNA reads as TGTGCCAGCAGCTCTAGGACAGACTATGGCTACACCTTC. The whole variable domain, remainder taken from reference TRBV5-4 and TRBJ1-2, is ETGVTQSPTHLIKTRGQQVTLRCSSQSGHNTVSWYQQALGQGPQFIFQYYREEENGRGNFPPRFSGLQFPNYSSELNVNALELDDSALYLCASSSRTDYGYTFGSGTRLTVV.

This clone has just a few counts. The chain is built from TRBV2 and TRBJ1-3; 9 bases match TRBD1. V dropped 6 bases and J dropped 8; count of bases not matched to a gene: 11. The CDR3 extends over 15 amino acids. Looked up from germline, CDR1 is SNHLY and CDR2 is FYNNEI. CDR3 DNA: TGTGCCAGCAGCACAAACAGGGGGCTGGAATACACCATATATTTT. Translation: CASSTNRGLEYTIYF.

This clone was observed a few times. The chain links TRBV7-9 to TRBJ1-2; a weak D match, TRBD1 (5 bases). Trimming removed 3 bases from V and 3 bases from J, with 17 bases in between. The CDR3 length is 16 residues. Germline V CDR1 and CDR2: SEHNR, FQNEAQ (reference sequence). The CDR3, as DNA: TGTGCCAGCAGCTTGAGCGGGACCCGAGGAGACTATGGCTACACCTTC. The encoded protein is CASSLSGTRGDYGYTF.

The chain couples TRBV25-1 to TRBJ1-1; D ambiguous. The germline CDR1 and CDR2 sequences are MGHDK and SYGVNS. The CDR3 length is 12 residues. Trimming removed 3 bases at V and 8 bases at J, with 10 bases between. CDR3 sequence (DNA): TGTGCCAGCAGTGAGTACGGGGTCGAAGCTTTCTTT. It yields the protein CASSEYGVEAFF.

A few counts support this clone. The J gene is TRBJ1-6, the V gene TRBV6-5; TRBD1 is a possible D gene (6 bases). CDR3 length: 15 residues. Germline-derived CDR1 and CDR2 are MNHEY and SVGAGI. V lost 7 bases, J lost 7 bases, and 17 bases lay in between. CDR3 sequence: CASKTTGLENSPLHF. The CDR3 bases are TGTGCCAGCAAGACCACAGGGCTGGAGAATTCACCCCTCCACTTT.

V gene TRBV7-2 combines with J gene TRBJ2-5; the D is unclear. This CDR3 contains 13 residues. Trimming left V 4 bases short and J 1 base short, with 7 bases between. The germline gives CDR1 SGHTA, CDR2 FQGNSA. This CDR3 reads CASSSYSQETQYF. The CDR3 region has the DNA TGTGCCAGCAGCTCCTACAGCCAAGAGACCCAGTACTTC. Variable domain in full (rest from reference TRBV7-2 and TRBJ2-5): GAGVSQSPSNKVTEKGKDVELRCDPISGHTALYWYRQSLGQGLEFLIYFQGNSAPDKSGLPSDRFSAERTGGSVSTLTIQRTQQEDSAVYLCASSSYSQETQYFGPGTRLLVL.

The rearrangement joins TRBV7-3 to TRBJ1-6; D remains ambiguous. The CDR3 length is 15 residues. V was trimmed by 2 bases and J by 0 bases, leaving 5 bases between them. From germline, CDR1 is SGHTA and CDR2 FQGTGA. CDR3 amino acids: CASSLDSSYNSPLHF. The CDR3 DNA sequence: TGTGCCAGCAGCTTAGACTCCTCCTATAATTCACCCCTCCACTTT. Variable domain in full (rest from reference TRBV7-3 and TRBJ1-6): GAGVSQTPSNKVTEKGKYVELRCDPISGHTALYWYRQSLGQGPEFLIYFQGTGAADDSGLPNDRFFAVRPEGSVSTLKIQRTERGDSAVYLCASSLDSSYNSPLHFGNGTRLTVT.

V and J are TRBV6-1 and TRBJ2-7; unclear D gene. Germline loops: CDR1 MNHNS, CDR2 SASEGT. With 3 bases removed from V and 3 bases from J, the gap between germline ends came to 3 bases. The CDR3 runs to 11 residues. The DNA of the CDR3 is TGTGCCAGCAGTGACAGCTACGAGCAGTACTTC. It encodes CASSDSYEQYF.

The CDR3 DNA follows: TGTGCCAGCAGCATGGGACAGTCGAGTACAGATACGCAGTATTTT. This sequence encodes CASSMGQSSTDTQYF. The chain is built from TRBV7-8 and TRBJ2-3, with 7 bases that match TRBD1. With 5 bases clipped from V and 3 bases from J, the junction kept 8 bases outside the gene matches. Germline values: CDR1 SGHVS, CDR2 FQNEAQ. This CDR3 contains 15 residues.

This chain links TRBV5-1 with TRBJ1-1; 8 positions match TRBD1. The germline V gene encodes CDR1 SGHRS and CDR2 YFSETQ. V shed 2 bases and J 5 bases; nucleotides not matched to a gene: 8. This CDR3 has 15 residues. This CDR3 reads CASSFDWQGATEAFF. The CDR3 bases are TGCGCCAGCAGCTTCGATTGGCAGGGGGCGACTGAAGCTTTCTTT.

V usage is TRBV18 and J usage is TRBJ1-1, with 7 bases identical to TRBD1. This CDR3 spans 15 amino acids. The germline gives CDR1 KGHSH, CDR2 LQKENI. V was pared by 3 bases and J by 4 bases, with 8 bases of the junction left unmatched. CDR3: CASSPSAQGSTEAFF. Here the CDR3 DNA reads TGTGCCAGCTCACCTTCTGCACAGGGGAGCACTGAAGCTTTCTTT. The full variable domain, in which reference TRBV18 and TRBJ1-1 provide the parts outside the CDR3, is NAGVMQNPRHLVRRRGQEARLRCSPMKGHSHVYWYRQLPEEGLKFMVYLQKENIIDESGMPKERFSAEFPKEGPSILRIQQVVRGDSAAYFCASSPSAQGSTEAFFGQGTRLTVV.

This chain connects TRBV9 to TRBJ1-4, with D uncertain. Looked up from germline, CDR1 is SGDLS and CDR2 is YYNGEE. V was cut by 0 bases and J by 4 bases, with 10 bases left in between. This CDR3 has 15 amino acids. The chain's CDR3 is CASSVENGRNEKLFF. In DNA, the CDR3 is TGTGCCAGCAGCGTAGAAAATGGGCGTAATGAAAAACTGTTTTTT.

V gene TRBV5-6 combines with J gene TRBJ1-2; 7 bases are shared with TRBD1. The germline gives CDR1 SGHDT, CDR2 YYEEEE. V was pared by 3 bases and J by 4 bases, with 6 bases of the junction left unmatched. This CDR3 has 14 residues. The CDR3 is CASSSGTAVYGYTF. For the CDR3, the DNA is TGTGCCAGCAGCTCGGGGACAGCCGTCTATGGCTACACCTTC.

This sequence joins TRBV4-2 and TRBJ2-2, with TRBD2 matching 11 bases. Germline values: CDR1 LGHNA, CDR2 YNFKEQ. The ends lost 1 base at V and 7 bases at J; junction bases unmatched: 8. The CDR3 runs 17 residues. CDR3 coding DNA: TGTGCCAGCAGCCAAGGTTTGACTAGCGGGGTAGTCGGGGAGCTGTTTTTT. Amino acids: CASSQGLTSGVVGELFF.